The present entry profiles one TCR beta chain with its context. No antigen is known for it. A junction boundary mismatches the germline segment, possibly from a read error. There are 16 amino acids in the CDR3, from cysteine to phenylalanine inclusive. The sequence is cut down to CDR3 DNA, 48 bases in frame from base 1. From a lookup of the germline V gene, CDR1 and CDR2 are LGHNA and YSLEER. Taken with the paper, the label for treatment or condition translates to: in vitro stimulation with specific CMV peptide epitopes to enrich CMV-specific T cells. The entry originates in a study of T cell repertoires in cytomegalovirus infection (dated by TCRdb to about 2019). Study-wide context: The peptide stimulations were aimed at well-studied HLA-B-restricted epitopes as well as recently identified HLA-C-restricted CMV epitopes, whose presentation resists viral immunomodulation. The HLA type of each donor mattered for the analysis, because public TCR beta signatures pointed to carriage of CMV infection along with the matching HLA type. General conclusions and limits of the study: Carriers of CMV infection plus the relevant HLA type were discriminated by the cumulative frequency of public TCR beta family members in the study cohort and in an independent approximately 360-donor cohort. The ex vivo response was dominated by HLA-C-restricted CMV-specific TCR beta clonotypes, and the single most frequent clonotype in two of eight donors was supplied by these HLA-C-restricted clonotypes.

TCRdb names Illumina HiSeq 1500 as the instrument used. The public reads were quality trimmed at Q25 with fastp and then assembled into clones with MiXCR by TCRdb, keeping productive beta chains. Rows matching on CDR3 protein sequence are summarized as one entry with the most common DNA and genes. The sample profile shows around 900,000 distinct CDR3 sequences; 31% of them were found once. In total, the top ten clones hold roughly 13% of the sample. The sequenced sample was cultured CD8+ T cells from PBMCs, obtained from culture after CMV antigen stimulation. The receptor was isolated from a human donor in good health (CMV status not recorded). Some clones in this sample may be carry-over from other donors' samples. Here the chain combines TRBV4-3 and TRBJ1-1; the central 9 bases match TRBD1. In nucleotides, the sequence is TGCGCCTGCAGCCGCCCACGGGACAGGGCGAACACTGAAGCTTTCTTT. Its coded protein is CACSRPRDRANTEAFF.